This T cell receptor beta chain was found in a study of Ad26.COV2.S vaccination and SARS-CoV-2 variants. Whole-study context: Dosing was one shot or two shots 56 days apart.

Using immunoSEQ multiplex PCR, the repertoire was profiled, and TCRdb retains in-frame clones only, with some absent. The sample has 350,000 to 400,000 clones; around nine tenths are singletons. Germline V gene data show CDR1 as SGHTA and CDR2 as FQGNSA. Germline trimming cut 2 bases from V and 11 bases from J; bases unmatched to any gene: 12. CDR3 size: 16 residues. Described treatment: some 20 received Ad26.COV2.S at low or high dose, single or two shots; 5 received placebo; per-sample allocation not given. Sampling occurred on day 63 after the first vaccine or placebo injection. This chain uses TRBV7-2 with TRBJ2-1, with TRBD2 identical over 10 bases. The receptor was derived from a person between 18 and 60 years old who received the Ad26.COV2.S COVID-19 vaccine or a placebo. The sequenced sample was peripheral blood, obtained in a trial of Ad26.COV2.S vaccine versus placebo. CDR3 loop: CASSLNSGGKRLQQFF. The CDR3 nucleotides are TGTGCCAGCAGCTTAAATAGCGGGGGGAAGCGACTCCAGCAGTTCTTC.